Listed here are 20 T cell receptor beta chains from one sample, sequenced in a study of T-cell memory formation after mild COVID-19. TCRdb called the 5' RACE reads again in MiXCR, with one record for every CDR3 protein. The sample holds roughly 100,000 distinct CDR3 sequences; over 15% are singletons and the top ten take 28%. Material: PBMCs or a T cell subset sorted from them (not recorded which). Every receptor here comes from an adult woman who had mild COVID-19 (a few samples of this study predate the infection). Cell type and time point are not known.

This clonotype was counted between two and nine times. The chain joins TRBV4-2 to TRBJ2-7; 9 bases line up with TRBD1. This CDR3 is built from 20 residues. Germline trimming cut 4 bases from V and 3 bases from J; bases unmatched to any gene: 22. Germline CDR1 LGHNA, CDR2 YNFKEQ. For the CDR3, the DNA is TGTGCCAGCAGCCCGACTCCTCGAGGAAGCGCCGGGACAGGGAGCTACGAGCAGTACTTC. Residues: CASSPTPRGSAGTGSYEQYF.

The rearrangement links TRBV29-1 to TRBJ2-7, with TRBD2 matching over 14 bases. From germline, CDR1 is SQVTM and CDR2 ANQGSEA. Trimming cost V 1 base and J 0 bases; bases outside gene matches: 5. This CDR3 has 17 residues. This chain's CDR3 is CSVEGLAGGKSSYEQYF. The CDR3 DNA reads as TGCAGCGTTGAAGGACTAGCGGGAGGGAAAAGCTCCTACGAGCAGTACTTC.

The J gene is TRBJ2-1, the V gene TRBV15, with 12 bases fitting TRBD2. The length of the CDR3 is 15 residues. Germline V gene data show CDR1 as LNHNV and CDR2 as YYDKDF (reference sequence). V was pared by 5 bases and J by 6 bases, with 5 bases of the junction left unmatched. The CDR3 reads CATSATSGGSNEQFF. The CDR3 bases are TGTGCCACCAGCGCAACTAGCGGGGGGTCCAATGAGCAGTTCTTC.

In this sample, this clonotype turned up a few times. An end of the junction does not agree with germline; a read error may underlie this. The chain is built from TRBV7-2 and TRBJ2-7, with TRBD1 identical over 9 bases. Germline V CDR1 and CDR2: SGHTA, FQGNSA. The CDR3 length is 12 residues. The CDR3 DNA follows: TGTGCCAGCAGGGGCTCGGGTCCGGGACAGGGCTTC. Its translation: CASRGSGPGQGF.

The J gene is TRBJ2-2, the V gene TRBV7-9; D is unclear. Germline V gene lookup returns CDR1 SEHNR and CDR2 FQNEAQ (reference sequence). The CDR3 covers 12 residues. V lost 1 base and J 6 bases, leaving 3 bases between the germline ends. The CDR3 nucleotides are TGTGCCAGCAGCTTAGAAGCCGGGGAGCTGTTTTTT. Translation gives CASSLEAGELFF. Full variable domain (outside the CDR3, taken from reference TRBV7-9 and TRBJ2-2): DTGVSQNPRHKITKRGQNVTFRCDPISEHNRLYWYRQTLGQGPEFLTYFQNEAQLEKSRLLSDRFSAERPKGSFSTLEIQRTEQGDSAMYLCASSLEAGELFFGEGSRLTVL.

This clonotype came up a few times. The chain joins TRBV15 to TRBJ2-7; TRBD2 matches at 9 bases. The CDR3 runs 16 residues. Trimming cost V 0 bases and J 3 bases; bases outside gene matches: 6. The germline V gene has CDR1 LNHNV and CDR2 YYDKDF (reference sequence). CDR3: CATSRDWNSGGYEQYF. The CDR3, as DNA: TGTGCCACCAGCAGAGACTGGAATAGCGGGGGCTACGAGCAGTACTTC.

The chain is built from TRBV11-2 and TRBJ2-1; 9 nucleotides line up with TRBD2. The CDR3 runs 17 residues. The J segment lost 2 bases and the V segment lost 1 base, leaving 6 bases of the junction unmatched. The germline gives CDR1 SGHAT, CDR2 FQNNGV. The CDR3 sequence: CASSLVHGGGAYNEQFF. The CDR3 DNA follows: TGTGCCAGCAGCTTAGTTCATGGCGGGGGGGCCTACAATGAGCAGTTCTTC.

The rearrangement uses TRBV7-9 and TRBJ1-3, with D hard to call. The CDR3 covers 16 residues. V was cut by 5 bases and J by 0 bases, with 14 bases left in between. Germline CDR1 reads SEHNR; CDR2 reads FQNEAQ (reference sequence). The CDR3 bases are TGTGCCAGCAGCCCTAAGACACGGAGCTCTGGAAACACCATATATTTT. It translates to CASSPKTRSSGNTIYF.

This clonotype appeared a few times. This chain joins TRBV6-1 and TRBJ2-7; no definite D call. The ends were cut back, 0 bases at V and 5 bases at J, with 11 bases in the middle. The germline gives CDR1 MNHNS, CDR2 SASEGT. This CDR3 region has 14 residues. The CDR3 protein is CASSEAGTIHEQYF. CDR3 DNA: TGTGCCAGCAGTGAAGCGGGCACAATCCACGAGCAGTACTTC.

This clonotype was counted a few times. The chain recombines TRBV7-6 with TRBJ1-1; D uncertain. Germline V gene lookup returns CDR1 SGHVS and CDR2 FNYEAQ. The CDR3 totals 13 residues. V was clipped by 5 bases and J by 5 bases, with 12 bases between them. DNA of the CDR3: TGTGCCAGCAGCCTGAACGGGAGGACTGAAGCTTTCTTT. Residues: CASSLNGRTEAFF. The full variable domain, with the rest looked up from reference TRBV7-6 and TRBJ1-1, is GAGVSQSPRYKVTKRGQDVALRCDPISGHVSLYWYRQALGQGPEFLTYFNYEAQQDKSGLPNDRFSAERPEGSISTLTIQRTEQRDSAMYRCASSLNGRTEAFFGQGTRLTVV.

The table lists this clonotype with many counts. The chain links TRBV2 to TRBJ2-1; weak D call: TRBD2 (7 bases). The CDR3 has 16 residues. Germline values: CDR1 SNHLY, CDR2 FYNNEI. The V end was cut by 2 bases, the J end by 2 bases, with 13 bases between. The CDR3 DNA follows: TGTGCCAGCAGTGAATTGGGGGGGCCGGCCTACAATGAGCAGTTCTTC. This translates into CASSELGGPAYNEQFF.

This clonotype was seen more than once but under ten times. The chain has TRBV4-3 and TRBJ2-3, with D uncertain. The CDR3 runs 11 residues. Trimming shortened V by 8 bases and J by 8 bases, and 11 bases separated the two germline ends. Germline assignment: CDR1 LGHNA and CDR2 YSLEER. The CDR3 reads CASQSGVTQYF. Here the CDR3 DNA reads TGCGCCAGCCAGTCTGGGGTTACGCAGTATTTT.

A few counts support this clonotype. The rearrangement joins TRBV7-9 to TRBJ2-7; D is perhaps TRBD1 (6 bases). V was pared by 2 bases and J by 0 bases, with 14 bases between. The CDR3 length is 16 residues. The V gene's germline CDR1 is SEHNR and CDR2 FQNEAQ (reference sequence). The CDR3 DNA sequence: TGTGCCAGCAGCTTACCGGGGACATATGACTCCTACGAGCAGTACTTC. Translation gives CASSLPGTYDSYEQYF.

This chain connects TRBV3-1 to TRBJ2-7; no firm D call. Between the trimmed V and J ends, which lost 0 bases and 4 bases, there was a span of 19 bases. Germline values: CDR1 LGHDT, CDR2 YNNKEL (reference sequence). The CDR3 has 17 amino acids. The CDR3 bases are TGTGCCAGCAGCCAAGATCTAGGGCGAGAAGCATTGTACGAGCAGTACTTC. Protein product: CASSQDLGREALYEQYF.

There are a few counts of this clonotype. This chain links TRBV4-1 with TRBJ1-5; the match to TRBD1 covers 11 bases. The germline V gene encodes CDR1 MGHRA and CDR2 YSYEKL. The ends lost 4 bases at V and 7 bases at J; junction bases unmatched: 6. The CDR3 runs 15 residues. Here the CDR3 reads CASSRDRGFGQPQHF. CDR3 DNA sequence: TGCGCCAGCAGCCGGGACAGGGGGTTCGGGCAGCCCCAGCATTTT.

The chain couples TRBV23-1 to TRBJ2-5; TRBD1 matches at 7 bases. TRBV23-1 is noted as an ORF with a role that remains uncertain. The trim removed 0 bases at V and 5 bases at J, leaving 6 bases unmatched. The CDR3 has 15 amino acids. CDR3 in DNA: TGCGCCAGCAGTCAATCGCAGCGACAGGGCGAGACCCAGTACTTC. This codes for CASSQSQRQGETQYF.

This clonotype was seen only a few times. The chain is built from TRBV3-1 and TRBJ2-3; D call uncertain. Germline V lookup: CDR1 LGHDT, CDR2 YNNKEL (reference sequence). V was cut by 3 bases and J by 9 bases, with 10 bases left in between. This CDR3 has 12 amino acids. In DNA, the CDR3 is TGTGCCAGCAGCCAGGGCTCCGACACGCAGTATTTT. As protein: CASSQGSDTQYF.

This clonotype was counted a few times. This rearrangement joins TRBV7-6 to TRBJ2-3; 7 positions match TRBD1. Germline assignment: CDR1 SGHVS and CDR2 FNYEAQ. Trimming cost V 3 bases and J 2 bases; bases outside gene matches: 8. The CDR3 covers 16 residues. DNA for the CDR3: TGTGCCAGCAGCTTCCCCGGGACAGATTTCACAGATACGCAGTATTTT. It is translated as CASSFPGTDFTDTQYF.

The chain uses TRBV7-8 and TRBJ1-1; D remains unclear. The V and J ends lost 5 bases and 4 bases respectively, with 17 bases between them. CDR1 and CDR2 from the germline V gene are SGHVS and FQNEAQ. The CDR3 spans 15 residues. The CDR3 DNA is TGTGCCAGCAGCCAACTCCAAGGGCCTGGCACTGAAGCTTTCTTT. This encodes CASSQLQGPGTEAFF.

The chain carries TRBV24-1 and TRBJ1-2; 9 bases fit TRBD1. This CDR3 comprises 15 residues. V was clipped by 3 bases and J by 4 bases; unmatched bases: 5. CDR1 is KGHDR, CDR2 SFDVKD, per germline. The CDR3: CATSDLDRGGYGYTF. The CDR3 DNA is TGTGCCACCAGTGATCTGGACAGGGGAGGCTATGGCTACACCTTC.